These 17 T cell receptor beta chains came from one sample sequenced in a study of shared clonotypes between healthy human individuals. Only in-frame clones appear in the TCRdb table, and some are missing; sequencing was by immunoSEQ multiplex PCR. The sample contains under 2.5 million clones, just under 95% of which appear only once. What was sequenced was naive CD4+ T cells from PBMCs. Subset described: CD45RA+ positively selected. The receptors here all came from a man between 18 and 29 years old in good health. Some clones in this sample may be carry-over from other donors' samples.

This clone appeared once. The chain employs TRBV25-1 and TRBJ2-7; tentative D call: TRBD1 (5 bases). The CDR3 has 14 amino acids. Per germline, CDR1 MGHDK and CDR2 SYGVNS. V lost 5 bases and J 3 bases, leaving 14 bases between the germline ends. Here the CDR3 DNA reads TGTGCCAGCAGTTCCCCATTGACAGTCTACGAGCAGTACTTC. It codes for CASSSPLTVYEQYF.

The chain is built from TRBV6-1 and TRBJ1-1; 7 bases align to TRBD1. CDR3 length: 12 residues. Looked up from germline, CDR1 is MNHNS and CDR2 is SASEGT. The V gene end was trimmed by 9 bases and the J gene end by 4 bases; junction bases not matched to a gene: 5. The CDR3 loop reads CASYRGSTEAFF. The DNA for the CDR3 is TGTGCCAGTTACAGGGGAAGCACTGAAGCTTTCTTT.

The chain links TRBV7-3 to TRBJ1-1; D remains ambiguous. V lost 2 bases to trimming and J lost 4 bases, with 8 bases between them. This CDR3 is built from 13 residues. Germline lookup yields CDR1 SGHTA and CDR2 FQGTGA. The chain's CDR3 is CASSLSWSTEAFF. As DNA, the CDR3 is TGTGCCAGCAGCTTATCGTGGTCCACTGAAGCTTTCTTT.

The gene calls are TRBV11-2 and TRBJ1-4; D unclear. The CDR3 runs to 13 residues. Trimming took 7 bases from V and 4 from J, leaving 10 bases between them. Germline V CDR1 and CDR2: SGHAT, FQNNGV. The CDR3 DNA follows: TGTGCCAGCACGGGCAGATTTAATGAAAAACTGTTTTTT. It translates to CASTGRFNEKLFF.

This chain connects TRBV7-2 to TRBJ1-2, with 7 positions matching TRBD1. Germline V gives CDR1 SGHTA, CDR2 FQGNSA. With 4 bases clipped from V and 8 bases from J, the junction kept 16 bases outside the gene matches. This CDR3 comprises 16 residues. The CDR3 protein is CASSYEGAGVRGGYTF. The CDR3 region has the DNA TGTGCCAGCAGCTACGAGGGGGCAGGGGTGAGGGGCGGCTACACCTTC.

This clone has a single count. V gene TRBV5-5 combines with J gene TRBJ1-1, with D perhaps TRBD1 (5 bases). Deletions cut 3 bases from V and 1 base from J, with 13 bases between. The CDR3 runs 15 residues. Germline loops: CDR1 SGHKS, CDR2 YYEKEE (reference sequence). CDR3 in DNA: TGTGCCAGCAGCTCCACCGGGACGGCGAACACTGAAGCTTTCTTT. Amino acids: CASSSTGTANTEAFF.

Turning to this clone: Other DNA sequences of this sample code for an identical CDR3. The chain uses TRBV15 and TRBJ2-3, with D possibly called TRBD1 or TRBD2 (5 bases each). Germline CDR1 and CDR2: LNHNV and YYDKDF (reference sequence). There are 14 residues in the CDR3. Trimming shortened V by 0 bases and J by 4 bases, and 8 bases separated the two germline ends. CDR3 amino acids: CATSRDLGADTQYF. In DNA, the CDR3 is TGTGCCACCAGCAGAGATCTGGGGGCAGATACGCAGTATTTT.

The J gene is TRBJ1-5, the V gene TRBV5-1, with D unclear. Germline loops: CDR1 SGHRS, CDR2 YFSETQ. The CDR3 totals 15 residues. Trimming took off 0 bases at V and 7 bases at J, with 14 bases between the two ends. The CDR3 bases are TGCGCCAGCAGCTTGGCAACCGGGGTCGGGCAGCCCCAGCATTTT. Its translation: CASSLATGVGQPQHF.

The rearrangement links TRBV6-1 to TRBJ2-6; 7 bases map to TRBD1. V shed 4 bases and J 1 base; nucleotides not matched to a gene: 7. This CDR3 is 17 amino acids long. Germline assignment: CDR1 MNHNS and CDR2 SASEGT. CDR3 coding DNA: TGTGCCAGCAGTGGATACAGGGGCCCGTCTGGGGCCAACGTCCTGACTTTC. Its translation is CASSGYRGPSGANVLTF.

The gene calls are TRBV10-3 and TRBJ1-5; tentative D call: TRBD1 (5 bases). Germline V CDR1 and CDR2: ENHRY, SYGVKD. The CDR3 is made up of 15 amino acids. V lost 5 bases to trimming and J lost 6 bases, with 17 bases between them. Here the CDR3 DNA reads TGTGCCATCAGTCGAGGAGTAGGGGCCGGTCAGCCCCAGCATTTT. This codes for CAISRGVGAGQPQHF.

This chain uses TRBV6-1 with TRBJ1-5, with 7 bases identical to TRBD1. Germline V gene data show CDR1 as MNHNS and CDR2 as SASEGT. Trimming cost V 3 bases and J 4 bases; bases outside gene matches: 6. There are 15 residues in the CDR3. This CDR3 is CASSEEDRTNQPQHF. The DNA of the CDR3 is TGTGCCAGCAGTGAGGAGGACAGGACAAATCAGCCCCAGCATTTT.

The CDR3 is CASSVVPDSLPYEQYF. The CDR3 nucleotides are TGTGCCAGCAGCGTAGTCCCGGATTCCCTGCCCTACGAGCAGTACTTC. The genes are TRBV9 and TRBJ2-7; D is unresolved. Trimming removed 0 bases at V and 2 bases at J, with 15 bases between. The germline gives CDR1 SGDLS, CDR2 YYNGEE. The CDR3 totals 16 residues. Combining the CDR3 with reference TRBV9 and TRBJ2-7 gives the whole variable domain DSGVTQTPKHLITATGQRVTLRCSPRSGDLSVYWYQQSLDQGLQFLIQYYNGEERAKGNILERFSAQQFPDLHSELNLSSLELGDSALYFCASSVVPDSLPYEQYFGPGTRLTVT.

The chain carries TRBV4-3 and TRBJ2-3, with 9 nucleotides matching TRBD1. The V segment lost 0 bases and the J segment 6 bases; nucleotides outside the gene matches: 4. This CDR3 is 15 amino acids long. Germline loops: CDR1 LGHNA, CDR2 YSLEER. CDR3: CASSQDLTGGDTQYF. In nucleotides, the CDR3 is TGCGCCAGCAGCCAAGATTTGACAGGGGGGGATACGCAGTATTTT.

The genes are TRBV16 and TRBJ2-1; 7 bases line up with TRBD2. The trim removed 1 base at V and 0 bases at J, leaving 15 bases unmatched. The CDR3 sequence is 20 residues long. Germline V gene data show CDR1 as KGHSY and CDR2 as FQNENV. The CDR3 sequence is CASSQLGLAVSSSSYNEQFF. CDR3 in DNA: TGTGCCAGCAGCCAATTAGGGCTAGCGGTCTCTTCAAGCTCCTACAATGAGCAGTTCTTC.

This clone came up a few times. The sample holds other DNA sequences that translate to the same CDR3. The rearrangement links TRBV18 to TRBJ1-5; D is uncertain. This CDR3 spans 14 amino acids. Trimming removed 3 bases at V and 6 bases at J, with 12 bases between. Germline V lookup: CDR1 KGHSH, CDR2 LQKENI. CDR3 amino acids: CASSPAGVGQPQHF. CDR3 nucleotide sequence: TGTGCCAGCTCACCGGCAGGAGTAGGTCAGCCCCAGCATTTT.

The CDR3 DNA reads TGTGCCAGCAGTGGGGACAGGCTGGGCAATCAGCCCCAGCATTTT. It specifies CASSGDRLGNQPQHF. The chain uses TRBV28 and TRBJ1-5; 8 nucleotides line up with TRBD1. The CDR3 is made up of 15 amino acids. Germline V CDR1 and CDR2: MDHEN, SYDVKM. V was clipped by 5 bases and J by 2 bases; unmatched bases: 5. Looking up the rest from reference TRBV28 and TRBJ1-5 gives the full variable domain: DVKVTQSSRYLVKRTGEKVFLECVQDMDHENMFWYRQDPGLGLRLIYFSYDVKMKEKGDIPEGYSVSREKKERFSLILESASTNQTSMYLCASSGDRLGNQPQHFGDGTRLSIL.

For the CDR3, the DNA is TGTGCCAGCTCACCCTCTCTGAGCTCCTACAATGAGCAGTTCTTC. Its translation: CASSPSLSSYNEQFF. The chain has TRBV18 and TRBJ2-1, with D uncertain. Germline CDR1 reads KGHSH; CDR2 reads LQKENI. The CDR3 covers 15 residues. Trimming removed 3 bases from V and 0 bases from J, with 9 bases in between.